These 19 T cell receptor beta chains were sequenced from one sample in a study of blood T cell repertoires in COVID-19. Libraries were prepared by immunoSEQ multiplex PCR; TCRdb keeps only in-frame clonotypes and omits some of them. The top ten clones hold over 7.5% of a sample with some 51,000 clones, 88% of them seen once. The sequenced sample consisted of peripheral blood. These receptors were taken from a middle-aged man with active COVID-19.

The CDR3 nucleotides are TGCGCCAGCAGCTCCGAGGGGAACACCGGGGAGCTGTTTTTT. Translating gives CASSSEGNTGELFF. The genes are TRBV5-1 and TRBJ2-2, with TRBD2 as a possible D gene (5 bases). The CDR3 is 14 amino acids. Germline CDR1 and CDR2: SGHRS and YFSETQ. Trimming cost V 3 bases and J 1 base, with 7 bases left between them.

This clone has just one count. CDR3 in DNA: TGTGCCAGCAGCTTAAACGCGGGCTACGAGCAGTACTTC. Translating it yields CASSLNAGYEQYF. This chain connects TRBV7-3 to TRBJ2-7; possible D gene TRBD2, 5 bases. Trimming removed 1 base from V and 3 bases from J, with 7 bases in between. In germline, CDR1 is SGHTA, CDR2 FQGTGA. The CDR3 is 13 residues long.

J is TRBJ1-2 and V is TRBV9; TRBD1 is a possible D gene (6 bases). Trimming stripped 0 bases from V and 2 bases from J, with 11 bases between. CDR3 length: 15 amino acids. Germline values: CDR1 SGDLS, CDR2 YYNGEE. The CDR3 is CASSVGAGENYGYTF. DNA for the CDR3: TGTGCCAGCAGCGTAGGGGCAGGGGAGAACTATGGCTACACCTTC.

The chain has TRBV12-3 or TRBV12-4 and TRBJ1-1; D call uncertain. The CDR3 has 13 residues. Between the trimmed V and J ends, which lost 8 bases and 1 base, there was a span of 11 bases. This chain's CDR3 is CASVPRGNTEAFF. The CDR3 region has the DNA TGTGCCAGCGTCCCGCGAGGGAACACTGAAGCTTTCTTT.

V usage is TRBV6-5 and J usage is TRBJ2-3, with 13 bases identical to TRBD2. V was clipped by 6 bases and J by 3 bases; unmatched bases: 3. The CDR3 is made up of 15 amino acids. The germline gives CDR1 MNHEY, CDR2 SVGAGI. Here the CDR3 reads CASRKTSGGTDTQYF. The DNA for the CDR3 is TGTGCCAGCAGAAAGACTAGCGGGGGGACAGATACGCAGTATTTT.

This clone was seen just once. The CDR3 loop is CASSSGQGLYNSPLHF. In DNA form, the CDR3 reads TGTGCCAGCAGCTCCGGACAGGGCCTCTATAATTCACCCCTCCACTTT. This sequence joins TRBV5-4 and TRBJ1-6, with 8 bases aligning to TRBD1. The germline CDR1 and CDR2 sequences are SGHNT and YYREEE (reference sequence). V gave up 3 bases and J gave up 3 bases; unmatched junction bases: 5. CDR3 length: 16 amino acids. The complete variable domain, with remaining parts taken from reference TRBV5-4 and TRBJ1-6, reads ETGVTQSPTHLIKTRGQQVTLRCSSQSGHNTVSWYQQALGQGPQFIFQYYREEENGRGNFPPRFSGLQFPNYSSELNVNALELDDSALYLCASSSGQGLYNSPLHFGNGTRLTVT.

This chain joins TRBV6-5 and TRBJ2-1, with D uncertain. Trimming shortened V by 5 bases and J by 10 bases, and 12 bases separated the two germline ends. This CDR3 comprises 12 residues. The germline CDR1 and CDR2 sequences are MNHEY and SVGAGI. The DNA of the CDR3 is TGTGCCAGCAGTCCAGTCGGCAGGGAGCAGTTCTTC. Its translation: CASSPVGREQFF.

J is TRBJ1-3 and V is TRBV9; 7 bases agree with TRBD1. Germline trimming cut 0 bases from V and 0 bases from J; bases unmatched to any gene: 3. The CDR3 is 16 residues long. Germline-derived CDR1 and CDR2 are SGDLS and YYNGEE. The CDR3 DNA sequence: TGTGCCAGCAGCGTAGGGACAGGATCCTCTGGAAACACCATATATTTT. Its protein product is CASSVGTGSSGNTIYF.

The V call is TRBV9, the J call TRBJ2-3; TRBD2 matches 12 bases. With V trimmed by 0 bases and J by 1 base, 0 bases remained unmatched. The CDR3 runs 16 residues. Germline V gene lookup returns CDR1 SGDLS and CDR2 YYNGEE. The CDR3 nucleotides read TGTGCCAGCAGCGTAGGACTAGCGGGGGGCACAGATACGCAGTATTTT. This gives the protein CASSVGLAGGTDTQYF.

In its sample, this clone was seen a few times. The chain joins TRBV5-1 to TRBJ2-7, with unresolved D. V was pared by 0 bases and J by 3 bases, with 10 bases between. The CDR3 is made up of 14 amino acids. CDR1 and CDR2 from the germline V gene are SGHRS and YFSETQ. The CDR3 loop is CASSLGSMNYEQYF. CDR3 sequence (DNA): TGCGCCAGCAGCTTGGGGAGCATGAACTACGAGCAGTACTTC. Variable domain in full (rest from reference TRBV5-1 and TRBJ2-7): KAGVTQTPRYLIKTRGQQVTLSCSPISGHRSVSWYQQTPGQGLQFLFEYFSETQRNKGNFPGRFSGRQFSNSRSEMNVSTLELGDSALYLCASSLGSMNYEQYFGPGTRLTVT.

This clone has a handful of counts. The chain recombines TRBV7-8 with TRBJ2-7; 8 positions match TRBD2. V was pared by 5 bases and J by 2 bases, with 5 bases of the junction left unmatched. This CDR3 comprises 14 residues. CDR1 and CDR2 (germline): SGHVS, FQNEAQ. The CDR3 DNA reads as TGTGCCAGCAGCAGCCGGGAGGGCCCCTACGAGCAGTACTTC. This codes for CASSSREGPYEQYF. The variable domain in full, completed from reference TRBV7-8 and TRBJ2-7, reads GAGVSQSPRYKVAKRGQDVALRCDPISGHVSLFWYQQALGQGPEFLTYFQNEAQLDKSGLPSDRFFAERPEGSVSTLKIQRTQQEDSAVYLCASSSREGPYEQYFGPGTRLTVT.

The CDR3 loop reads CASSPRTSGSYEQYF. CDR3 in DNA: TGTGCCAGCAGCCCTCGGACTAGCGGCTCCTACGAGCAGTACTTC. The V and J genes are TRBV7-2 and TRBJ2-7, with TRBD2 matching 10 bases. CDR1 and CDR2 from the germline V gene are SGHTA and FQGNSA. After removal of 5 bases from V and 0 bases from J, the junction contained 4 bases not matched to a gene. This CDR3 comprises 15 residues.

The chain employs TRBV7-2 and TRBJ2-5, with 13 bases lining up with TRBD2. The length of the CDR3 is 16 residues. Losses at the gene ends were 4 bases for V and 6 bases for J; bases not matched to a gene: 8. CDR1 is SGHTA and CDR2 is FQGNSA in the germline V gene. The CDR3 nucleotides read TGTGCCAGCAGCTCCGGGCTGGGACTAGCGGGGAAGACCCAGTACTTC. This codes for CASSSGLGLAGKTQYF.

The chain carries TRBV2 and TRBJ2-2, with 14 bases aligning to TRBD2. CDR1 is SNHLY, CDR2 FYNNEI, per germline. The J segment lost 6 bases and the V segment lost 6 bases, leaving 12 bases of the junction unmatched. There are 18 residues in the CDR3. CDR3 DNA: TGTGCCAGCAGCGCGACTAGCGGGGGGGCCGACTGGGCCGGGGAGCTGTTTTTT. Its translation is CASSATSGGADWAGELFF.

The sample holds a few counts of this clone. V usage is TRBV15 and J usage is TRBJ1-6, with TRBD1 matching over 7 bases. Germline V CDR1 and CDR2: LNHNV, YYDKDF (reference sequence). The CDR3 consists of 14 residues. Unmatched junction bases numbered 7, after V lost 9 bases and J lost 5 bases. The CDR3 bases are TGTGCCACAGAAACTAGGGGGCATAATTCACCCCTCCACTTT. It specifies CATETRGHNSPLHF.

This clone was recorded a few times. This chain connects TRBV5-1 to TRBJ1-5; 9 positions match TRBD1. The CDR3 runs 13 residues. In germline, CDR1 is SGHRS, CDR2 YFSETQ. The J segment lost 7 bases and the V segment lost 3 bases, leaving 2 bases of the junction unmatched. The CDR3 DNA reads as TGCGCCAGCAGCTGGACAGGGGACCAGCCCCAGCATTTT. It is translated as CASSWTGDQPQHF. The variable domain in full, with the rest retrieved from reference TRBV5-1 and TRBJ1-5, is KAGVTQTPRYLIKTRGQQVTLSCSPISGHRSVSWYQQTPGQGLQFLFEYFSETQRNKGNFPGRFSGRQFSNSRSEMNVSTLELGDSALYLCASSWTGDQPQHFGDGTRLSIL.

The CDR3 sequence: CASSGGTVNQPQHF. CDR3 DNA: TGTGCCAGTAGTGGTGGGACAGTCAATCAGCCCCAGCATTTT. V and J are TRBV19 and TRBJ1-5; 7 bases are shared with TRBD1. V gave up 5 bases and J gave up 3 bases; unmatched junction bases: 4. The CDR3 runs 14 residues. Germline V gives CDR1 LNHDA, CDR2 SQIVND (reference sequence).

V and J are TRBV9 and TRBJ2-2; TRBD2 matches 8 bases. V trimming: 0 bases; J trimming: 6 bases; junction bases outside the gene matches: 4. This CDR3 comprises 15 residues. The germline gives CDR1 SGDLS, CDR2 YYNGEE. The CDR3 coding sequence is TGTGCCAGCAGCGTAGGCCTAGCGGGTGCCGGGGAGCTGTTTTTT. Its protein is CASSVGLAGAGELFF.

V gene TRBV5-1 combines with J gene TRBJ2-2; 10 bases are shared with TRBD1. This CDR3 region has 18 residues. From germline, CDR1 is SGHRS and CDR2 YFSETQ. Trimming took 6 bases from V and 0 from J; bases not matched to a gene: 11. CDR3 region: CASTPQAGTGANTGELFF. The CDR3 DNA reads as TGCGCCAGCACCCCCCAAGCCGGGACAGGGGCGAACACCGGGGAGCTGTTTTTT.